A single sample is the source of the 15 T cell receptor beta chains below, sequenced in a study of long-term antiretroviral therapy in people with HIV (dated by TCRdb to about 2022). The immunoSEQ hsTCRB v3.0 assay was used at survey level resolution for TRB variable region sequencing. TCRdb re-hosts the immuneACCESS table, in-frame sequences only. Its copies lack some clones; in the studies checked, an unresolved V gene accounts for under half of them, and the cause for the rest is not known. The sample table records 15,000 to 20,000 clones; roughly 71% of these occur just once. Of the sample, roughly 15% is held by the ten largest clones. This sample comprised unsorted PBMCs, obtained around 2.5 years before starting antiretroviral therapy. These receptors all come from a woman aged 45-59 years with HIV.

The gene calls are TRBV6-1 and TRBJ1-2, with D perhaps TRBD1 (5 bases). The CDR3 loop spans 14 amino acids. Germline V gene lookup returns CDR1 MNHNS and CDR2 SASEGT. V lost 5 bases and J lost 2, with 12 bases in between. CDR3 nucleotide sequence: TGTGCCAGCAGTCTGTTGGGGCAGAACTATGGCTACACCTTC. Its protein is CASSLLGQNYGYTF.

The V call is TRBV6-5, the J call TRBJ2-7; D uncertain. Germline CDR1 reads MNHEY; CDR2 reads SVGAGI. The CDR3 totals 12 residues. Between the trimmed V and J ends, which lost 0 bases and 7 bases, there was a span of 7 bases. The CDR3, as DNA: TGTGCCAGCAGTTACTCGAAGGAAGAGCAGTACTTC. Its protein is CASSYSKEEQYF.

This chain uses TRBV7-9 with TRBJ2-5, with a possible D match to TRBD2 (5 bases). The CDR3 is 14 amino acids. V was shortened by 3 bases and J by 3 bases, with 11 bases between the two germline ends. Germline assignment: CDR1 SEHNR and CDR2 FQNEAQ (reference sequence). DNA for the CDR3: TGTGCCAGCAGCTTGGCGGCCGGGGAAGAGACCCAGTACTTC. Translation: CASSLAAGEETQYF.

The rearrangement links TRBV7-3 to TRBJ2-3; 8 positions match TRBD2. This CDR3 region has 15 residues. The germline CDR1 and CDR2 sequences are SGHTA and FQGTGA. The junction had 8 bases not matched to a gene; V was cut back by 5 bases and J by 4 bases. The CDR3 coding sequence is TGTGCCAGCAGCGCGGACCGGACTAGCCCAGATACGCAGTATTTT. Protein product: CASSADRTSPDTQYF.

In this sample, this clone turned up a few times. V usage is TRBV11-2 and J usage is TRBJ2-7; D gene ambiguous. Germline V gene sequence: CDR1 SGHAT, CDR2 FQNNGV. The CDR3 has 13 amino acids. Trimming pared 4 bases from V and 1 base from J, leaving 8 bases between. Here the CDR3 DNA reads TGTGCCAGCAGCTCCGCCTTATCCTACGAGCAGTACGTC. This encodes CASSSALSYEQYV.

The chain links TRBV4-1 to TRBJ1-1, with D possibly matching TRBD1 (5 bases). The CDR3 length is 10 residues. CDR1 is MGHRA and CDR2 is YSYEKL in the germline V gene. With 8 bases removed from V and 4 bases from J, the gap between germline ends came to 5 bases. CDR3 sequence (DNA): TGCGCCAGCGGGGGCACTGAAGCTTTCTTT. This encodes CASGGTEAFF.

This clone was counted a single time. The chain couples TRBV29-1 to TRBJ2-2; D is possibly TRBD2 (6 bases). The CDR3 totals 14 residues. Germline V lookup: CDR1 SQVTM, CDR2 ANQGSEA. Deletions cut 4 bases from V and 0 bases from J, with 9 bases between. The CDR3 bases are TGCAGCGTTGCTGGGGACTCGAACACCGGGGAGCTGTTTTTT. This encodes CSVAGDSNTGELFF.

The chain is built from TRBV29-1 and TRBJ1-1, with a weak D call TRBD1 (6 bases). The CDR3 covers 15 residues. The germline V gene encodes CDR1 SQVTM and CDR2 ANQGSEA. The V and J ends lost 5 bases and 0 bases respectively, with 16 bases between them. The CDR3 nucleotides read TGCAGCGTTCGGGACACCCAAAGGGTGAACACTGAAGCTTTCTTT. It specifies CSVRDTQRVNTEAFF.

The CDR3, as DNA: TGTGCCAGCAGCTTGGCCAGCAGGGGGCTGCGCAATCAGCCCCAGCATTTT. It translates to CASSLASRGLRNQPQHF. The V and J genes are TRBV5-6 and TRBJ1-5; 8 positions match TRBD1. CDR3 length: 17 amino acids. The germline V gene has CDR1 SGHDT and CDR2 YYEEEE. V dropped 0 bases and J dropped 2; count of bases not matched to a gene: 7.

The V gene is TRBV9, the J gene TRBJ2-5, with unresolved D. Germline CDR1 SGDLS, CDR2 YYNGEE. V lost 2 bases to trimming and J lost 2 bases, with 10 bases between them. The CDR3 extends over 14 amino acids. The CDR3 is CASSVRAQQETQYF. The CDR3 DNA follows: TGTGCCAGCAGCGTTCGAGCTCAACAAGAGACCCAGTACTTC.

The chain links TRBV7-2 to TRBJ2-3, with TRBD2 matching 7 bases. The germline gives CDR1 SGHTA, CDR2 FQGNSA. Trimming took 6 bases from V and 2 from J; bases not matched to a gene: 8. The CDR3 runs to 15 residues. CDR3 in amino acids: CASSRAGVPTDTQYF. The CDR3 DNA reads TGTGCCAGCAGTCGCGCGGGGGTCCCCACAGATACGCAGTATTTT.

The CDR3, as DNA: TGTGCCAGCCTCTTGGAGAGACTAGCCCTGGAGACCCAGTACTTC. Its translation is CASLLERLALETQYF. The rearrangement uses TRBV6-1 and TRBJ2-5; TRBD2 matches 7 bases. Germline-derived CDR1 and CDR2 are MNHNS and SASEGT. The CDR3 covers 15 residues. Trimming cost V 8 bases and J 5 bases; bases outside gene matches: 14.

The V and J genes are TRBV30 and TRBJ2-1, with D perhaps matching TRBD1 or TRBD2 (6 bases each). The germline V gene encodes CDR1 GTSNPN and CDR2 SVGIG (reference sequence). The ends were cut back, 2 bases at V and 9 bases at J, with 11 bases in the middle. The CDR3 loop spans 12 amino acids. Here the CDR3 reads CAWSMGGGEQFF. The CDR3 DNA sequence: TGTGCCTGGAGTATGGGGGGCGGTGAGCAGTTCTTC.

Here the CDR3 reads CASSQGTGITEAFF. The CDR3 DNA reads TGTGCCAGCAGTCAGGGGACAGGGATCACTGAAGCTTTCTTT. This chain links TRBV27 with TRBJ1-1; 9 nucleotides match TRBD1. This CDR3 is 14 amino acids long. CDR1 is MNHEY, CDR2 SMNVEV, per germline (reference sequence). J lost 4 bases, V lost 5 bases, and 5 bases had no gene match.

The rearrangement joins TRBV6-5 to TRBJ2-2; possible D gene TRBD2, 5 bases. Trimming cost V 0 bases and J 4 bases, with 9 bases left between them. The CDR3 contains 15 residues. CDR1 MNHEY and CDR2 SVGAGI come from the germline V gene. The CDR3 region has the DNA TGTGCCAGCAGTTACTCGGAGCGGCCCACCGGGGAGCTGTTTTTT. This sequence encodes CASSYSERPTGELFF.